This entry lists 7 T cell receptor beta chains sequenced from one sample in a study of T cells in Graves' hyperthyroidism and ophthalmopathy. Template material for amplifying TCR beta CDR3 regions consisted of RNA transcripts. The HTBI primer set was used in a first-round RT-PCR of the TCR CDR3. One entry per CDR3 protein, called by TCRdb with MiXCR from the multiplex PCR reads. The sample has some 560,000 distinct CDR3 sequences; approximately 14% are singletons. The source material was blood. The receptor source for this set is a middle-aged woman with Graves' hyperthyroidism.

Ten or more counts support this clonotype. The V gene is TRBV5-1, the J gene TRBJ2-7; D might be TRBD1 or TRBD2, each matching 5 bases. The CDR3 length is 14 residues. CDR1 is SGHRS, CDR2 YFSETQ, per germline. Trimming removed 4 bases from V and 2 bases from J, with 13 bases in between. CDR3 in amino acids: CASSPDRGAYEQYF. The CDR3, as DNA: TGCGCCAGCAGCCCTGACAGAGGGGCCTACGAGCAGTACTTC.

Note on this clonotype: A read error may explain this, as a much larger clone is one base away. The chain links TRBV10-3 to TRBJ2-2; D is perhaps TRBD2 (6 bases). CDR3 size: 12 residues. The germline V gene encodes CDR1 ENHRY and CDR2 SYGVKD. CDR3 sequence reads: CAIGRSAGGLFF. CDR3 nucleotide sequence: TGTGCCATCGGGCGGTCCGCCGGGGGGCTGTTTTTT.

This clonotype has only a few counts. The chain has TRBV6-2 or TRBV6-3 and TRBJ2-1; D could derive from TRBD1 or TRBD2 (5 bases each). Trimming left V 6 bases short and J 8 bases short, with 11 bases between. CDR3 length: 12 residues. Germline CDR1 and CDR2: MNHEY and SVGEGT. The DNA of the CDR3 is TGTGCCAGCAGGAGGGGTTGGGATGAGCAGTTCTTC. This translates into CASRRGWDEQFF.

The rearrangement links TRBV12-3 or TRBV12-4 to TRBJ2-5; a possible D gene is TRBD2 (5 bases). V dropped 0 bases and J dropped 13 bases, with 6 bases sitting between them. This CDR3 comprises 10 residues. The CDR3 loop is CASSLARVYF. The CDR3 region has the DNA TGTGCCAGCAGTTTAGCGAGGGTGTACTTC.

This clonotype was detected ten times or more. The chain is built from TRBV12-3 or TRBV12-4 and TRBJ2-5, with 14 bases fitting TRBD2. The CDR3 has 16 residues. V gave up 5 bases and J gave up 1 base; unmatched junction bases: 3. The CDR3 loop is CASSPGLAGVQETQYF. The CDR3 bases are TGTGCCAGCAGTCCGGGACTAGCGGGAGTCCAAGAGACCCAGTACTTC.

This clonotype was found a few times. The gene calls are TRBV29-1 and TRBJ1-1; 7 bases are a match to TRBD1. Germline lookup yields CDR1 SQVTM and CDR2 ANQGSEA. The trim removed 1 base at V and 0 bases at J, leaving 8 bases unmatched. The CDR3 sequence is 16 residues long. The CDR3 region has the DNA TGCAGCGTTGAAGGGATACAGGGGAGGATGAACACTGAAGCTTTCTTT. Translation: CSVEGIQGRMNTEAFF.

This clonotype was detected many times. The chain links TRBV11-2 to TRBJ2-7; 8 bases match TRBD2. The germline V gene encodes CDR1 SGHAT and CDR2 FQNNGV. V trimming: 1 base; J trimming: 3 bases; junction bases outside the gene matches: 5. The CDR3 runs 15 residues. Here the CDR3 DNA reads TGTGCCAGCAGCTTAGTTGCGGGAGGCCACTACGAGCAGTACTTC. Protein product: CASSLVAGGHYEQYF.